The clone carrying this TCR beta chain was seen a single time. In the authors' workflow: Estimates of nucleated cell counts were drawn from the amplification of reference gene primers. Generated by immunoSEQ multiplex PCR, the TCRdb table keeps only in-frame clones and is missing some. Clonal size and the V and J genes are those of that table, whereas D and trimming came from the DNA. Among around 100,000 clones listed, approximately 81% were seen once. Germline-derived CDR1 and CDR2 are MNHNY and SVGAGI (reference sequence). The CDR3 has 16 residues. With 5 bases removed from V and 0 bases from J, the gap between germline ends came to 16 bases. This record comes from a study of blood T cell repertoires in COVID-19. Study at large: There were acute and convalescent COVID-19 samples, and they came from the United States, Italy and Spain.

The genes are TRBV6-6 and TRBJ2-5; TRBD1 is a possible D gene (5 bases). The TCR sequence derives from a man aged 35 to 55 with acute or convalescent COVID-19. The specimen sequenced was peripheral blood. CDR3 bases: TGTGCCAGCAGTCGATCTTACAGGTTTTACCAAGAGACCCAGTACTTC. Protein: CASSRSYRFYQETQYF.